This T cell receptor beta chain originates from a study of blood T cell repertoires in COVID-19. Across the study: Sample material is recorded as cDNA or gDNA derived from T cells, B-cell-depleted T cells, or PBMCs.

The CDR3 sequence is 12 residues long. CDR1 and CDR2 from the germline V gene are LGHNT and FRNRAP. Trimming stripped 0 bases from V and 3 bases from J, with 2 bases between. Per the study methods: Nucleated cell counts were estimated from reference gene primer amplification. Data came from immunoSEQ multiplex PCR; TCRdb stores just in-frame clones and leaves some out. That table supplies the V and J calls and clone size; D and trimming were determined from the DNA. The table records 250,000 to 300,000 clones, 70% to 90% of them present only once. Sequencing was carried out using peripheral blood. The clonotype originates from a woman aged 70-85 years with acute or convalescent COVID-19. The chain links TRBV12-5 to TRBJ1-1; no clear D. Here the CDR3 reads CASGLVDTEAFF. CDR3 nucleotide sequence: TGTGCTAGTGGTTTGGTCGACACTGAAGCTTTCTTT.